The clone carrying this TCR beta chain was counted between two and nine times. Antigen unknown. The sample originates from a study of STAT5B mutations in CD4+ large granular lymphocyte leukemia. This CDR3 has 13 residues. Per germline, CDR1 SGHAT and CDR2 FQNNGV. Trimming took off 3 bases at V and 2 bases at J, with 5 bases between the two ends. Sequencing used immunoSEQ multiplex PCR; TCRdb keeps in-frame clones, though not all of them. This sample has about 36,000 clones, with around 80% found just once. Study-wide findings and caveats: Higher CD4+ than CD8+ T-LGLL clonality might reflect small sample size. Compared with healthy controls (2/35), patient top clones favored TRBV06 (8/27).

Sequencing was done on a sample of CD4+ T cells from blood buffy coats. The source of this sequence is a human donor in good health. The chain carries TRBV11-2 and TRBJ1-5; D is uncertain. CDR3 sequence: CASSLGRNQPQHF. As DNA, the CDR3 is TGTGCCAGCAGCTTGGGTCGCAATCAGCCCCAGCATTTT.